A single sample is the source of the 20 T cell receptor beta chains below, sequenced in a study of blood T cell repertoires in COVID-19. Profiled with immunoSEQ multiplex PCR; TCRdb holds only in-frame clones, not every one. The sample shows about 360,000 clones, roughly 87% of them seen only once. Sequenced material: PBMCs or T cells enriched from blood (not recorded which). These receptors all come from a woman aged 40-49 years with acute COVID-19.

The rearrangement joins TRBV19 to TRBJ1-2, with 8 nucleotides matching TRBD1. Germline V gives CDR1 LNHDA, CDR2 SQIVND (reference sequence). CDR3 size: 14 residues. V lost 3 bases and J lost 7; bases outside the gene matches: 7. The CDR3 coding sequence is TGTGCCAGTAGTATCGGACAGGGAGTGACTGGCTACACCTTC. Its protein is CASSIGQGVTGYTF.

This clone is a singleton in its sample. The V and J genes are TRBV27 and TRBJ2-7, with a tentative D call TRBD1 (5 bases). V shed 3 bases and J shed 9 bases, with 18 bases lying between them. Germline V gives CDR1 MNHEY, CDR2 SMNVEV (reference sequence). The CDR3 is made up of 14 amino acids. Here the CDR3 reads CASSFNQQGYGQYF. CDR3 nucleotides: TGTGCCAGCAGTTTCAACCAGCAGGGATATGGGCAGTACTTC.

The chain has TRBV11-2 and TRBJ2-3; 9 positions match TRBD2. This CDR3 spans 18 amino acids. J gave up 0 bases and V 5 bases, and 12 bases lay outside the gene matches. Germline V CDR1 and CDR2: SGHAT, FQNNGV. In nucleotides, the CDR3 is TGTGCCAGCAGCCTAAGATCCCTTAGCGGGGGCAGCACAGATACGCAGTATTTT. This sequence encodes CASSLRSLSGGSTDTQYF.

The V gene is TRBV27, the J gene TRBJ1-4; 7 bases line up with TRBD1. CDR3 size: 13 residues. Trimming at V came to 5 bases and at J to 7 bases, leaving 4 bases not matched to a gene. Germline CDR1 MNHEY, CDR2 SMNVEV (reference sequence). The CDR3 spells CASSRQGGEKLFF. Written as DNA, the CDR3 is TGTGCCAGCAGTCGACAGGGCGGTGAAAAACTGTTTTTT. The whole variable domain, filled in from reference TRBV27 and TRBJ1-4, reads EAQVTQNPRYLITVTGKKLTVTCSQNMNHEYMSWYRQDPGLGLRQIYYSMNVEVTDKGDVPEGYKVSRKEKRNFPLILESPSPNQTSLYFCASSRQGGEKLFFGSGTQLSVL.

The CDR3 DNA sequence: TGTGCCAGCAGCTTAGCGGGACAAAGCTACGAGCAGTACTTC. Translating it yields CASSLAGQSYEQYF. This chain joins TRBV7-8 and TRBJ2-7; D is possibly TRBD1 (6 bases). CDR1 is SGHVS and CDR2 is FQNEAQ in the germline V gene. V lost 0 bases, J lost 3 bases, and 9 bases lay in between. CDR3 size: 14 residues.

The chain uses TRBV24-1 and TRBJ2-1; D not certain. CDR3 size: 16 residues. Germline V gene lookup returns CDR1 KGHDR and CDR2 SFDVKD. V was trimmed by 0 bases and J by 0 bases, leaving 8 bases between them. The CDR3 DNA reads as TGTGCCACCAGTGATTTGAACAGCTACTCCTACAATGAGCAGTTCTTC. It specifies CATSDLNSYSYNEQFF.

The CDR3 is CASSLGTWAGNTIYF. In DNA, the CDR3 is TGTGCCAGCAGCTTGGGGACTTGGGCCGGAAACACCATATATTTT. V usage is TRBV7-8 and J usage is TRBJ1-3; a weak D match, TRBD1 (5 bases). With 3 bases removed from V and 4 bases from J, the gap between germline ends came to 13 bases. The germline gives CDR1 SGHVS, CDR2 FQNEAQ. This CDR3 contains 15 residues.

The chain couples TRBV18 to TRBJ1-5, with 7 bases fitting TRBD1. Germline V lookup: CDR1 KGHSH, CDR2 LQKENI. The CDR3 covers 13 residues. V gave up 6 bases and J gave up 5 bases; unmatched junction bases: 4. CDR3 in amino acids: CASSDRADQPQHF. Here the CDR3 DNA reads TGTGCCAGCTCCGACAGGGCAGATCAGCCCCAGCATTTT.

J is TRBJ2-7 and V is TRBV6-5; 9 nucleotides agree with TRBD1. Germline V CDR1 and CDR2: MNHEY, SVGAGI. The junction had 4 bases not matched to a gene; V was cut back by 4 bases and J by 3 bases. The CDR3 has 14 residues. CDR3 coding DNA: TGTGCCAGCAGTTTACGGACAGGGGTCTACGAGCAGTACTTC. It is translated as CASSLRTGVYEQYF.

In this sample, this clone turned up a few times. The chain has TRBV12-5 and TRBJ2-3; D call uncertain. V lost 3 bases and J lost 5, with 6 bases in between. CDR3 length: 12 amino acids. From germline, CDR1 is LGHNT and CDR2 FRNRAP. CDR3 protein: CASGLNLDTQYF. The CDR3 DNA reads TGTGCTAGTGGTTTAAACTTAGATACGCAGTATTTT.

This sequence joins TRBV15 and TRBJ1-3; 7 bases are a match to TRBD1. Germline V lookup: CDR1 LNHNV, CDR2 YYDKDF (reference sequence). The CDR3 has 16 residues. J lost 0 bases, V lost 4 bases, and 6 bases had no gene match. CDR3: CATSTTGSISGNTIYF. The CDR3 coding sequence is TGTGCCACCAGCACGACAGGGAGCATCTCTGGAAACACCATATATTTT.

The CDR3 region has the DNA TGTGCCAGCAGCCAAGATGGTAGCGGGGGGGCGGGGTACCAAGAGACCCAGTACTTC. Amino acid sequence: CASSQDGSGGAGYQETQYF. This chain connects TRBV3-1 (or the pseudogene TRBV3-2) to TRBJ2-5, with 11 positions matching TRBD2. Per germline, CDR1 LGHDT and CDR2 YNNKEL (reference sequence). The CDR3 spans 19 residues. With 0 bases clipped from V and 0 bases from J, the junction kept 9 bases outside the gene matches.

The genes are TRBV5-1 and TRBJ2-2; tentative D call: TRBD1 (6 bases). CDR1 and CDR2 from the germline V gene are SGHRS and YFSETQ. V lost 0 bases, J lost 3 bases, and 6 bases lay in between. The CDR3 runs 14 residues. The CDR3: CASSLGTDTGELFF. In DNA form, the CDR3 reads TGCGCCAGCAGCTTGGGGACAGACACCGGGGAGCTGTTTTTT.

The chain carries TRBV9 and TRBJ1-1; tentative D call: TRBD1 (5 bases). This CDR3 comprises 15 residues. V was clipped by 2 bases and J by 4 bases, with 15 bases between them. The germline gives CDR1 SGDLS, CDR2 YYNGEE. The CDR3 spells CASSVGSGVGTEAFF. Written as DNA, the CDR3 is TGTGCCAGCAGCGTCGGGTCGGGGGTAGGCACTGAAGCTTTCTTT.

This chain connects TRBV6-6 to TRBJ1-5, with a tentative D call TRBD1 (6 bases). In germline, CDR1 is MNHNY, CDR2 SVGAGI (reference sequence). The CDR3 is 11 amino acids. The V and J ends lost 2 bases and 16 bases respectively, with 12 bases between them. The CDR3 sequence: CASSYDRQAHF. For the CDR3, the DNA is TGTGCCAGCAGTTACGACAGGCAGGCCCATTTT.

This chain links TRBV27 with TRBJ1-3, with D perhaps TRBD1 (5 bases). Germline CDR1 reads MNHEY; CDR2 reads SMNVEV (reference sequence). The CDR3 spans 15 residues. V dropped 9 bases and J dropped 2 bases, with 17 bases sitting between them. The CDR3 coding sequence is TGTGCCAGTAAGACAGACCTTTCGCCTGGAAACACCATATATTTT. It is translated as CASKTDLSPGNTIYF.

The V gene is TRBV7-9, the J gene TRBJ1-4; 8 bases line up with TRBD1. Germline V lookup: CDR1 SEHNR, CDR2 FQNEAQ (reference sequence). The length of the CDR3 is 16 residues. V shed 1 base, J shed 7 bases, and the junction held 8 bases outside the gene matches. The CDR3 coding sequence is TGTGCCAGCAGCTTAGAACAGGGGGGGCTCGCTGAAAAACTGTTTTTT. As protein: CASSLEQGGLAEKLFF. Looking up the rest from reference TRBV7-9 and TRBJ1-4 gives the full variable domain: DTGVSQNPRHKITKRGQNVTFRCDPISEHNRLYWYRQTLGQGPEFLTYFQNEAQLEKSRLLSDRFSAERPKGSFSTLEIQRTEQGDSAMYLCASSLEQGGLAEKLFFGSGTQLSVL.

The V call is TRBV6-6, the J call TRBJ1-4, with a possible D match to TRBD1 (5 bases). This CDR3 region has 14 residues. Trimming shortened V by 2 bases and J by 7 bases, and 11 bases separated the two germline ends. From germline, CDR1 is MNHNY and CDR2 SVGAGI (reference sequence). This CDR3 reads CASSYLGEGEKLFF. CDR3 nucleotide sequence: TGTGCCAGCAGTTACCTAGGGGAAGGTGAAAAACTGTTTTTT.

The chain uses TRBV7-9 and TRBJ2-1; 10 nucleotides line up with TRBD1. V lost 4 bases to trimming and J lost 2 bases; unmatched junction nucleotides: 2. The V gene's germline CDR1 is SEHNR and CDR2 FQNEAQ (reference sequence). CDR3 size: 15 residues. This CDR3 reads CASSSGQGPYNEQFF. CDR3 bases: TGTGCCAGCAGCTCGGGACAGGGGCCCTACAATGAGCAGTTCTTC.

The V call is TRBV25-1, the J call TRBJ2-5; 7 bases align to TRBD2. The CDR3 has 14 amino acids. CDR1 and CDR2 (germline): MGHDK, SYGVNS. Trimming at V came to 5 bases and at J to 0 bases, leaving 3 bases not matched to a gene. CDR3 protein: CASSLLAYQETQYF. The CDR3 DNA follows: TGTGCCAGCAGTTTACTAGCGTACCAAGAGACCCAGTACTTC.